Presented here are 2 T cell receptor beta chains from one specimen sequenced in a study of shared clonotypes between healthy human individuals (dated by TCRdb to 2019 to 2021). CD8 naive samples consisted of CD45RO-negative cells that were positively selected for CCR7, yielding a CD45RA+CCR7+ population without TemRA cells. Receptors were amplified or captured by the immunoSEQ multiplex PCR assay. This immuneACCESS table, as held by TCRdb, lists in-frame sequences with V and J called but not all clones. Of the missing ones, under half trace to an unresolved V gene in checked studies; the others have no known cause. In this sample the table shows more than 550,000 clones, approximately 90% of which occur a single time. 20% to 25% of the sample lies in the top ten. The source material was naive CD8+ T cells sorted from blood. The cell subset or site label here, explained by the study, means: CD45RA+CCR7+. The receptors here all came from a man aged 30 to 45 in good health.

The rearrangement uses TRBV5-1 and TRBJ2-7; D is perhaps TRBD2 (6 bases). Germline V gene sequence: CDR1 SGHRS, CDR2 YFSETQ. Trimming removed 4 bases at V and 0 bases at J, with 14 bases between. This CDR3 is built from 15 residues. The CDR3 protein is CASSPNRDSSYEQYF. In DNA form, the CDR3 reads TGCGCCAGCAGCCCCAACCGGGACTCCTCCTACGAGCAGTACTTC.

This chain uses TRBV7-9 with TRBJ2-1, with 10 bases that match TRBD2. The germline V gene has CDR1 SEHNR and CDR2 FQNEAQ (reference sequence). CDR3 length: 16 residues. The trim removed 2 bases at V and 4 bases at J, leaving 5 bases unmatched. The CDR3 region has the DNA TGTGCCAGCAGCTTACTAGCGGGAGAGGGATACAATGAGCAGTTCTTC. Protein sequence: CASSLLAGEGYNEQFF.